These 26 T cell receptor beta chains share one sample of origin, sequenced in a study of T cell responses to AZD1222 COVID-19 vaccine. TCRdb's table, derived via immunoSEQ multiplex PCR, lists solely in-frame clones and lacks some. This table has about 85,000 clones, approximately 87% appearing once. Sequencing was performed on peripheral blood, taken on day 0 of AZD1222 vaccination. The origin of the receptors is an adult in good health.

The rearrangement joins TRBV7-9 to TRBJ2-1; no firm D call. V lost 2 bases, J lost 5 bases, and 7 bases lay in between. Per germline, CDR1 SEHNR and CDR2 FQNEAQ (reference sequence). This CDR3 has 13 residues. The CDR3, as DNA: TGTGCCAGCAGCTTAAGTGTGGACAATGAGCAGTTCTTC. It codes for CASSLSVDNEQFF. Full variable domain (outside the CDR3, taken from reference TRBV7-9 and TRBJ2-1): DTGVSQNPRHKITKRGQNVTFRCDPISEHNRLYWYRQTLGQGPEFLTYFQNEAQLEKSRLLSDRFSAERPKGSFSTLEIQRTEQGDSAMYLCASSLSVDNEQFFGPGTRLTVL.

V gene TRBV19 combines with J gene TRBJ1-3; possible D gene TRBD1, 5 bases. Germline loops: CDR1 LNHDA, CDR2 SQIVND (reference sequence). The CDR3 has 15 residues. V was trimmed by 4 bases and J by 1 base, leaving 11 bases between them. CDR3: CASSRKGESGNTIYF. CDR3 in DNA: TGTGCCAGTAGTAGAAAAGGGGAGTCTGGAAACACCATATATTTT.

The chain employs TRBV28 and TRBJ2-7, with D unclear. This CDR3 has 14 residues. Germline V CDR1 and CDR2: MDHEN, SYDVKM. V lost 2 bases to trimming and J lost 6 bases, with 14 bases between them. The DNA for the CDR3 is TGTGCCAGCAGTTTACCCTACCTACGAACCGAGCAGTACTTC. Protein: CASSLPYLRTEQYF.

The chain joins TRBV15 to TRBJ1-2; 10 nucleotides agree with TRBD1. The germline CDR1 and CDR2 sequences are LNHNV and YYDKDF (reference sequence). The CDR3 has 14 amino acids. J was trimmed by 4 bases and V by 5 bases; bases with no gene match: 4. The CDR3 nucleotides are TGTGCCACCAGCCCGGGACAGGGGCTCTATGGCTACACCTTC. This gives the protein CATSPGQGLYGYTF.

Notes on this clone: Other DNA sequences from this sample encode an identical CDR3 as well. The V gene is TRBV6-5, the J gene TRBJ2-7; unclear D gene. The CDR3 totals 11 residues. Deletions cut 4 bases from V and 4 bases from J, with 5 bases between. CDR1 and CDR2 from the germline V gene are MNHEY and SVGAGI. CDR3 coding DNA: TGTGCCAGCAGTTCATATTACGAGCAGTACTTC. It specifies CASSSYYEQYF.

In its sample, this clone was seen a few times. V and J are TRBV28 and TRBJ1-5; a possible D gene is TRBD1 (5 bases). The germline V and J ends were trimmed by 9 bases and 5 bases, with 17 bases remaining between them. Germline V gene data show CDR1 as MDHEN and CDR2 as SYDVKM. This CDR3 has 14 residues. The CDR3 here is CASLKDKRDQPQHF. The CDR3 DNA reads TGTGCCAGTCTCAAGGACAAGAGGGATCAGCCCCAGCATTTT.

The rearrangement uses TRBV28 and TRBJ2-3; 7 nucleotides align to TRBD2. The CDR3 covers 14 residues. With 10 bases clipped from V and 2 bases from J, the junction kept 9 bases outside the gene matches. Germline V gene data show CDR1 as MDHEN and CDR2 as SYDVKM. The CDR3 DNA follows: TGTGCCAACCGGACGGGGGGAGACACAGATACGCAGTATTTT. As protein: CANRTGGDTDTQYF.

V and J are TRBV5-6 and TRBJ1-5; weak D call: TRBD1 (5 bases). This CDR3 is built from 16 residues. Trimming took off 0 bases at V and 0 bases at J, with 10 bases between the two ends. Germline V gene sequence: CDR1 SGHDT, CDR2 YYEEEE. The CDR3 nucleotides are TGTGCCAGCAGCTTGGCAGGGAGGATTAGCAATCAGCCCCAGCATTTT. Its translation: CASSLAGRISNQPQHF.

The chain uses TRBV3-1 (or the pseudogene TRBV3-2) and TRBJ1-1; tentatively, D is TRBD1 (5 bases). Germline loops: CDR1 LGHDT, CDR2 YNNKEL (reference sequence). The CDR3 runs 15 residues. Trimming stripped 4 bases from V and 3 bases from J, with 15 bases between. CDR3 DNA: TGTGCCAGCAGCCGGTTTGGGGCGGGGGACACTGAAGCTTTCTTT. Translated: CASSRFGAGDTEAFF.

This clone was observed once. The CDR3 region is CATSRDLGRGLEQYF. The CDR3, as DNA: TGTGCCACCAGCAGAGATCTAGGGAGGGGCCTCGAGCAGTACTTC. The rearrangement uses TRBV15 and TRBJ2-7; 7 nucleotides line up with TRBD2. The CDR3 totals 15 residues. Trimming cost V 0 bases and J 6 bases; bases outside gene matches: 8. Germline V CDR1 and CDR2: LNHNV, YYDKDF (reference sequence).

The gene calls are TRBV5-4 and TRBJ2-2; D may be TRBD2 (5 bases). V lost 4 bases and J lost 3, with 7 bases in between. Looked up from germline, CDR1 is SGHNT and CDR2 is YYREEE (reference sequence). This CDR3 is built from 13 residues. CDR3 sequence reads: CASSTDYTGELFF. The CDR3 DNA follows: TGTGCCAGCAGCACGGACTACACCGGGGAGCTGTTTTTT.

This clone was seen just once. The V call is TRBV28, the J call TRBJ1-1; maybe TRBD1 (5 bases). V was cut by 7 bases and J by 4 bases, with 10 bases left in between. The germline V gene encodes CDR1 MDHEN and CDR2 SYDVKM. The CDR3 is made up of 12 amino acids. The CDR3 loop reads CASTDSSTEAFF. DNA for the CDR3: TGTGCCAGCACCGACAGCAGCACTGAAGCTTTCTTT.

This clone was counted a single time. V and J are TRBV7-9 and TRBJ1-1; a possible D gene is TRBD1 (6 bases). CDR3 length: 12 residues. V gave up 5 bases and J gave up 4 bases, with 8 bases separating them. The germline gives CDR1 SEHNR, CDR2 FQNEAQ (reference sequence). CDR3 sequence (DNA): TGTGCCAGCAGCCCCAGGGGCACTGAAGCTTTCTTT. It translates to CASSPRGTEAFF.

V is TRBV29-1 and J is TRBJ1-2, with D tentatively TRBD1 (6 bases). Trimming took off 6 bases at V and 0 bases at J, with 20 bases between the two ends. The CDR3 covers 16 residues. The germline V gene encodes CDR1 SQVTM and CDR2 ANQGSEA. CDR3 in DNA: TGCAGCGTGATGGGGACAAGTCGGGCAACTAACTATGGCTACACCTTC. This codes for CSVMGTSRATNYGYTF.

V usage is TRBV10-3 and J usage is TRBJ2-3, with 10 bases matching TRBD2. Germline V CDR1 and CDR2: ENHRY, SYGVKD. The V segment lost 2 bases and the J segment 2 bases; nucleotides outside the gene matches: 4. This CDR3 contains 16 residues. In DNA, the CDR3 is TGTGCCATCAGTGAGAGTAGCGGGGGGAACACAGATACGCAGTATTTT. Protein: CAISESSGGNTDTQYF.

In this sample, this clone turned up a few times. This chain joins TRBV19 and TRBJ2-7; 7 bases line up with TRBD2. Germline loops: CDR1 LNHDA, CDR2 SQIVND (reference sequence). Germline trimming cut 5 bases from V and 7 bases from J; bases unmatched to any gene: 11. CDR3 size: 14 residues. The CDR3 is CASSLGTTLGEQYF. The CDR3 DNA is TGTGCCAGTAGTTTGGGGACTACCTTGGGGGAGCAGTACTTC.

This sequence joins TRBV29-1 and TRBJ1-2, with 8 bases fitting TRBD1. The CDR3 is made up of 13 amino acids. Germline V lookup: CDR1 SQVTM, CDR2 ANQGSEA. With 4 bases clipped from V and 8 bases from J, the junction kept 9 bases outside the gene matches. The CDR3 here is CSVAQGAARGYTF. The CDR3 bases are TGCAGCGTTGCGCAGGGGGCTGCGAGGGGCTACACCTTC.

The chain has TRBV5-1 and TRBJ2-3; possibly TRBD2 for D (6 bases). V was cut by 0 bases and J by 2 bases, with 10 bases left in between. The CDR3 has 15 amino acids. CDR1 is SGHRS, CDR2 YFSETQ, per germline. CDR3 sequence reads: CASSLGGGATDTQYF. In nucleotides, the CDR3 is TGCGCCAGCAGCTTGGGCGGAGGGGCCACAGATACGCAGTATTTT.

This clone has a single count. The V call is TRBV27, the J call TRBJ2-7; no reliable D call. Germline V gene data show CDR1 as MNHEY and CDR2 as SMNVEV (reference sequence). Trimming took 4 bases from V and 7 from J, leaving 8 bases between them. This CDR3 region has 11 residues. The CDR3 coding sequence is TGTGCCAGCAGTTCCCCAGGAGAGCAGTACTTC. The encoded protein is CASSSPGEQYF.

The rearrangement joins TRBV19 to TRBJ1-2, with TRBD1 matching over 10 bases. Germline assignment: CDR1 LNHDA and CDR2 SQIVND (reference sequence). V was clipped by 6 bases and J by 7 bases; unmatched bases: 20. This CDR3 comprises 18 residues. This CDR3 is CASRPQPPGQGTRGGYTF. CDR3 nucleotide sequence: TGTGCCAGTAGGCCCCAACCACCGGGACAGGGGACCCGGGGTGGCTACACCTTC.

The rearrangement links TRBV18 to TRBJ1-1; 8 bases map to TRBD1. The CDR3 runs 15 residues. Trimming cost V 6 bases and J 1 base; bases outside gene matches: 7. Germline CDR1 is KGHSH and CDR2 is LQKENI. The CDR3, as DNA: TGTGCCAGCTCGTTAGGGACAGGAGGGAACACTGAAGCTTTCTTT. This gives the protein CASSLGTGGNTEAFF.

The rearrangement joins TRBV9 to TRBJ1-3; D may be TRBD1 (6 bases). This CDR3 is built from 16 residues. Germline lookup yields CDR1 SGDLS and CDR2 YYNGEE. Trimming removed 4 bases from V and 4 bases from J, with 18 bases in between. CDR3 DNA sequence: TGTGCCAGCAGCCTTTTCGGGGGCTTGGGGGGAAACACCATATATTTT. Translation gives CASSLFGGLGGNTIYF. Combining the CDR3 with reference TRBV9 and TRBJ1-3 gives the whole variable domain DSGVTQTPKHLITATGQRVTLRCSPRSGDLSVYWYQQSLDQGLQFLIQYYNGEERAKGNILERFSAQQFPDLHSELNLSSLELGDSALYFCASSLFGGLGGNTIYFGEGSWLTVV.

J is TRBJ1-1 and V is TRBV28; D gene uncertain. The CDR3 runs 13 residues. Germline CDR1 reads MDHEN; CDR2 reads SYDVKM. V dropped 2 bases and J dropped 1 base, with 5 bases sitting between them. The CDR3 is CASSLNENTEAFF. CDR3 sequence (DNA): TGTGCCAGCAGTTTAAACGAGAACACTGAAGCTTTCTTT. The full variable domain, with the rest looked up from reference TRBV28 and TRBJ1-1, is DVKVTQSSRYLVKRTGEKVFLECVQDMDHENMFWYRQDPGLGLRLIYFSYDVKMKEKGDIPEGYSVSREKKERFSLILESASTNQTSMYLCASSLNENTEAFFGQGTRLTVV.

The rearrangement links TRBV6-4 to TRBJ2-3; D uncertain. The germline V and J ends were trimmed by 0 bases and 0 bases, with 4 bases remaining between them. Germline loops: CDR1 MRHNA, CDR2 SNTAGT. This CDR3 is built from 14 residues. The CDR3 here is CASSDSGSTDTQYF. Written as DNA, the CDR3 is TGTGCCAGCAGTGACTCGGGCAGCACAGATACGCAGTATTTT.

The gene calls are TRBV7-2 and TRBJ1-6; maybe TRBD1 (5 bases). V lost 4 bases to trimming and J lost 9 bases, with 7 bases between them. CDR3 length: 12 residues. Germline values: CDR1 SGHTA, CDR2 FQGNSA. The CDR3 spells CASSWGFSPLHF. Written as DNA, the CDR3 is TGTGCCAGCAGCTGGGGGTTTTCACCCCTCCACTTT.

This rearrangement joins TRBV19 to TRBJ2-5; D may correspond to TRBD1 or TRBD2 (5 bases each). This CDR3 spans 14 amino acids. The V end lost 5 bases, the J end lost 0 bases, and 10 bases lay between the germline ends. Germline CDR1 LNHDA, CDR2 SQIVND (reference sequence). CDR3 protein: CASSPRDHQETQYF. Written as DNA, the CDR3 is TGTGCCAGTAGTCCCCGGGACCACCAAGAGACCCAGTACTTC.